This T cell receptor beta chain was profiled in a study of blood T cell repertoires in COVID-19. Authors' analysis steps: How many nucleated cells were present was estimated from reference gene primer amplification. Sequencing used immunoSEQ multiplex PCR; TCRdb keeps in-frame clones, though not all of them. V, J and clone size are taken as reported in that table, and D and trimming were inferred from the DNA itself. The table has 85,000 to 130,000 clones, about four fifths seen once. The receptor comes from a man in his fifties or sixties with acute or convalescent COVID-19. Specimen: peripheral blood.

The CDR3: CASSFGQGENQPQHF. CDR3 bases: TGTGCCAGCAGTTTCGGACAGGGGGAGAATCAGCCCCAGCATTTT. The chain links TRBV6-5 to TRBJ1-5; 10 bases match TRBD1. V lost 4 bases, J lost 4 bases, and 4 bases stayed unmatched. CDR1 and CDR2 (germline): MNHEY, SVGAGI. The CDR3 runs 15 residues.